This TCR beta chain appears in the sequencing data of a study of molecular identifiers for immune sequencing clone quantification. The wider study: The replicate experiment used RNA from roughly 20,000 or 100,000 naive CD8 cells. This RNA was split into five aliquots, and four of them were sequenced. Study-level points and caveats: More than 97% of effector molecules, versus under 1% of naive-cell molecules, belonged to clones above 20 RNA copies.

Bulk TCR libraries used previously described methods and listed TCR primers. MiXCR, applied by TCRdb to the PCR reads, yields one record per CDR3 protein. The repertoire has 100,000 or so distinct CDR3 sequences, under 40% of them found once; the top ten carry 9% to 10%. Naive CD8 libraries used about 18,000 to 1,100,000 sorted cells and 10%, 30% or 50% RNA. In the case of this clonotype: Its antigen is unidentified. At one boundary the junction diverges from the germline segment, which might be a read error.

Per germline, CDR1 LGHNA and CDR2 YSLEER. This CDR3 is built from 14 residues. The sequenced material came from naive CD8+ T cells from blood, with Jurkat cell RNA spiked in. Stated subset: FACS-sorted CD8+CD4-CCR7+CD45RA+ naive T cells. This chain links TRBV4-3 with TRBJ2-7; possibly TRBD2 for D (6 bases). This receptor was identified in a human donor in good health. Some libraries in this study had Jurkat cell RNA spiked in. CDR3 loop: CACSQVGGYYEQYF. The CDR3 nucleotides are TGCGCCTGCAGCCAAGTCGGGGGTTACTACGAGCAGTACTTC.